This entry features one TCR beta chain sequence. As yet, its antigen is unknown. This entry belongs to a study of T cell responses to AZD1222 COVID-19 vaccine. Study-level results: A rise in Spike-specific TCR breadth and depth followed two AZD1222 doses. Only six or seven AZD1222 recipients were seropositive at baseline. Reportedly, nearly half the spike-specific TCRs target unmutated variant regions.

Produced via immunoSEQ multiplex PCR; TCRdb's table is partial and in-frame only. The table has approximately 140,000 clones, 90% seen once. The material was peripheral blood, obtained on day 0 of AZD1222 vaccination. The TCR was taken from an adult in good health.

CDR3: CASSPWWDSYEQYF. CDR3 DNA: TGTGCCAGCAGCCCGTGGTGGGACTCCTACGAGCAGTACTTC. The gene calls are TRBV7-2 and TRBJ2-7; D ambiguous. Between the trimmed V and J ends, which lost 5 bases and 0 bases, there was a span of 11 bases. The CDR3 is 14 residues long. Germline CDR1 reads SGHTA; CDR2 reads FQGNSA. The whole variable domain, remainder taken from reference TRBV7-2 and TRBJ2-7, is GAGVSQSPSNKVTEKGKDVELRCDPISGHTALYWYRQSLGQGLEFLIYFQGNSAPDKSGLPSDRFSAERTGGSVSTLTIQRTQQEDSAVYLCASSPWWDSYEQYFGPGTRLTVT.